This TCR beta chain was captured in a study of cytomegalovirus exposure and HLA in healthy donors. Study findings and constraints: A missense DCLRE1C variant was associated with V- and J-gene trimming of TCR beta chains in a later analysis, and an independent cohort replicated the association.

PCR used 60 Vbeta primers and 13 Jbeta primers. TCRdb keeps only in-frame clones here, not all; method: immunoSEQ multiplex PCR. Of some 140,000 clones in the sample, approximately 79% are singletons; the top ten hold approximately 4.3%. This clone was seen just once. Its antigen is still unknown. The sample was PBMCs. The sequence was obtained from a man younger than 35 in good health and CMV-seropositive.

CDR3 in amino acids: CASSLPGRGPYGYTF. The CDR3, as DNA: TGTGCCAGCAGTTTGCCGGGCAGGGGGCCGTATGGCTACACCTTC. The chain uses TRBV27 and TRBJ1-2; 8 bases are a match to TRBD1. Germline assignment: CDR1 MNHEY and CDR2 SMNVEV (reference sequence). The length of the CDR3 is 15 residues. V gave up 3 bases and J gave up 5 bases; unmatched junction bases: 8.